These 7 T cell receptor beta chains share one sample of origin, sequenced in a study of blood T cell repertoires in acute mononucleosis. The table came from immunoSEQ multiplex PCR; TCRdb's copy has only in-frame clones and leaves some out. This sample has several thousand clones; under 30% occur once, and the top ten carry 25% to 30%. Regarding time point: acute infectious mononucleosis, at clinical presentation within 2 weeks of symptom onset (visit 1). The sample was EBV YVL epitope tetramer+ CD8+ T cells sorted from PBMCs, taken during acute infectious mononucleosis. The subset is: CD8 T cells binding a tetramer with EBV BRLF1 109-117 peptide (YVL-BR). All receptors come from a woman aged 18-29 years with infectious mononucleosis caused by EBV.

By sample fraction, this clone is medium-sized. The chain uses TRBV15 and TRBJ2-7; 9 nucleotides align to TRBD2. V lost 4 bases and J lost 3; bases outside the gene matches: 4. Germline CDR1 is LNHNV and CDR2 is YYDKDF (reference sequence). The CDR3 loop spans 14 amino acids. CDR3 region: CATSMGLADYEQYF. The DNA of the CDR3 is TGTGCCACCAGCATGGGACTAGCTGACTACGAGCAGTACTTC.

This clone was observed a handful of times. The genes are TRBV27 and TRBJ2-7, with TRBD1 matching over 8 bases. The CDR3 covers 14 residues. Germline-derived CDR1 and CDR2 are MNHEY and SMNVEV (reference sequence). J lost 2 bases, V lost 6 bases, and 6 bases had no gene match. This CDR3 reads CASRPGQGAYEQYF. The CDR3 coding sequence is TGTGCCAGCAGACCAGGACAGGGAGCCTACGAGCAGTACTTC.

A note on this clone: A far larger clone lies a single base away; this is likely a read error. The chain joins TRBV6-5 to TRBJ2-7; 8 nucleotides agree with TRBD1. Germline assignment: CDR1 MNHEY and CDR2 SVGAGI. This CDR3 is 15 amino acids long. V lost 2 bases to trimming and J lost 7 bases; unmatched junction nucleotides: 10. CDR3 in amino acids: CASSYRAGGSDEQYF. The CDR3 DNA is TGTGCCAGCAGTTACCGGGCAGGGGGCAGCGATGAGCAGTACTTC.

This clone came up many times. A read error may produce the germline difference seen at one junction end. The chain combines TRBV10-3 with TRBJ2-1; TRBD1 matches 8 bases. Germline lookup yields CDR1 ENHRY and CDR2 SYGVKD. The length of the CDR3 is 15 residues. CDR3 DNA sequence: TGTGCCAGCAGTTACCGGGCAGGGGGCAGCGATGAGCAGTTCTTC. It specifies CASSYRAGGSDEQFF.

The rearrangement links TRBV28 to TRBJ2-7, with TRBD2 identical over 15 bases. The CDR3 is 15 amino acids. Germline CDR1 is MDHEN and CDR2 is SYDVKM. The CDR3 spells CGCWRTSGRASEQYF. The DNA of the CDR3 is TGTGGCTGCTGGCGGACTAGCGGGAGGGCTTCCGAGCAGTACTTC.

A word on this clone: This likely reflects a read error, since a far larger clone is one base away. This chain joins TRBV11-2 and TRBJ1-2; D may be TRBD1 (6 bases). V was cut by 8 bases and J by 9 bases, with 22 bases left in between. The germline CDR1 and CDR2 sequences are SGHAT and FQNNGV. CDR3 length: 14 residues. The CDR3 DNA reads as TGTGCCAGCGGCCCGCCTCACAGGGATTATAGCTACACCTTC. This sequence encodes CASGPPHRDYSYTF.

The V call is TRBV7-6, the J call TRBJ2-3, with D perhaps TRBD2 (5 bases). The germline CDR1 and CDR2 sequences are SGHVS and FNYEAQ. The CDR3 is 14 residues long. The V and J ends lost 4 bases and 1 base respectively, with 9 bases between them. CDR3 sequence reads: CASSSGIGTDTQYF. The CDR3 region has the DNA TGTGCCAGCAGCTCCGGGATTGGCACAGATACGCAGTATTTT.